These T cell receptor beta chains were read from a single sample in a study of T cells in severe cutaneous drug reactions. TCRdb reprocessed the multiplex PCR reads, keeping one entry per CDR3 protein, no DNA. The table lists about 5,500 distinct CDR3 sequences. Sequenced: PBMCs. The receptors shown here come from a human donor with a severe cutaneous adverse drug reaction. Each CDR3 is given with its conserved first and last residue. The size entry is marked missing in some rows and otherwise reads once, few, many or a size class.

j_gene	abundance	v_gene	len	CDR3aa
TRBJ2-1	NA	TRBV15	16	CATSRETGQPYNEQFF
TRBJ2-1	NA	TRBV3-1	14	CASSHETIYHEQFF
TRBJ2-7	medium-sized	TRBV25-1	15	CASSHGGTGGNEQYF
TRBJ1-3	NA	TRBV6-1	16	CASSEAGGFSGNTIYF
TRBJ2-1	NA	TRBV28	16	CASSLVGRLSANEQFF
TRBJ2-1	medium-sized	TRBV2	12	CASVGAYNEQFF
TRBJ1-3	NA	TRBV11-2	13	CASSFSSGNTIYF
TRBJ2-1	medium-sized	TRBV27	12	CASSGLGNEQFF
TRBJ2-1	NA	TRBV27	15	CASSFSLAGVVEQFF
TRBJ1-1	medium-sized	TRBV7-2	18	CASSLGYGTFNMNTEAFF
TRBJ2-3	medium-sized	TRBV7-9	14	CASSLWQPQDTQYF
TRBJ2-1	NA	TRBV19	13	CASRLAAYNEQFF
TRBJ2-2	large	TRBV27	15	CASSLSFSNTGELFF
TRBJ2-7	NA	TRBV5-1	15	CASRPGTGKGYEQYF
TRBJ2-5	medium-sized	TRBV15	14	CATSRDGAGETQYF
TRBJ2-3	NA	TRBV2	13	CASNRQDTDTQYF
TRBJ2-1	NA	TRBV9	14	CASSAYDGPNEQFF
TRBJ2-3	NA	TRBV5-1	14	CASSLGQITDTQYF
TRBJ2-2	NA	TRBV5-4	16	CASSFTSGKYTGELFF
TRBJ1-5	medium-sized	TRBV28	14	CASSFRFYNQPQHF
TRBJ1-2	NA	TRBV30	13	CAWRGTGPYGYTF
TRBJ2-3	NA	TRBV18	15	CASSPGLAEGDTQYF
TRBJ2-7	NA	TRBV27	14	CASSLAGFNYEQYF
TRBJ2-1	medium-sized	TRBV4-1	14	CASSQGRLEVEQFF
TRBJ2-1	medium-sized	TRBV7-9	16	CASTKALAGVNNEQFF
TRBJ2-3	medium-sized	TRBV27	14	CASSRGRGTDTQYF
TRBJ2-7	NA	TRBV20-1	14	CSAEPREVPYEQYF
TRBJ1-1	medium-sized	TRBV25-1	13	CASSGQGASEAFF
TRBJ1-1	NA	TRBV30	14	CAWSQVEKNTEAFF
TRBJ2-7	NA	TRBV20-1	16	CSARDSDSRDFYEQYF
TRBJ1-1	NA	TRBV5-6	13	CASSLGVGAEAFF
TRBJ1-5	NA	TRBV18	16	CASSPTDRGGNQPQHF
TRBJ1-2	medium-sized	TRBV28	15	CASRTGTGGNYGYTF
TRBJ2-1	NA	TRBV5-1	15	CASTPIGGRADEQFF
TRBJ1-3	NA	TRBV5-5	14	CASSFGGAGNTIYF
TRBJ2-2	medium-sized	TRBV7-3	15	CASRASGPNTGELFF
TRBJ1-2	NA	TRBV18	13	CASSSGQGHGYTF
TRBJ2-1	medium-sized	TRBV6-1	11	CASSFYNEQFF
TRBJ1-1	NA	TRBV7-9	15	CASSYLGDGNTEAFF
TRBJ2-1	medium-sized	TRBV6-1	13	CASSRTLNNEQFF
TRBJ2-2	NA	TRBV7-3	16	CASSSGQGVNTGELFF
TRBJ2-7	NA	TRBV6-1	13	CASSSHKSYEQYF
TRBJ2-7	NA	TRBV4-1	13	CASSPSVAYEQYF
TRBJ2-1	NA	TRBV2	12	CASSKAPNEQFF
TRBJ2-3	medium-sized	TRBV6-5	15	CASSYSAGETDTQYF
TRBJ1-1	medium-sized	TRBV6-5	15	CASSYSRKAGTEAFF
TRBJ2-5	NA	TRBV12-3/TRBV12-4	14	CASRPSTRVGTQYF
TRBJ2-2	medium-sized	TRBV28	13	CASSLSPTGELFF
TRBJ2-7	NA	TRBV4-1	15	CASSQDLDTSLEQYF
TRBJ2-5	NA	TRBV7-9	14	CASSLRGDGETQYF
TRBJ2-5	medium-sized	TRBV6-1	18	CASSYKYPSGIGLETQYF
TRBJ2-2	NA	TRBV7-2	16	CASSTRGGAGTGELFF
TRBJ2-1	NA	TRBV5-1	16	CASSLIPGTGYNEQFF
TRBJ2-1	medium-sized	TRBV6-1	15	CASSWGLAGVGEQFF
TRBJ2-2	medium-sized	TRBV27	17	CASSLSLGLAGTGELFF
TRBJ2-1	medium-sized	TRBV6-2/TRBV6-3	18	CASSYSSSGRVSYNEQFF
TRBJ1-1	medium-sized	TRBV25-1	15	CASSYTGVKNTEAFF
TRBJ2-1	NA	TRBV2	15	CASSAPIPRLNEQFF
TRBJ2-5	NA	TRBV5-1	13	CASRVAGQETQYF